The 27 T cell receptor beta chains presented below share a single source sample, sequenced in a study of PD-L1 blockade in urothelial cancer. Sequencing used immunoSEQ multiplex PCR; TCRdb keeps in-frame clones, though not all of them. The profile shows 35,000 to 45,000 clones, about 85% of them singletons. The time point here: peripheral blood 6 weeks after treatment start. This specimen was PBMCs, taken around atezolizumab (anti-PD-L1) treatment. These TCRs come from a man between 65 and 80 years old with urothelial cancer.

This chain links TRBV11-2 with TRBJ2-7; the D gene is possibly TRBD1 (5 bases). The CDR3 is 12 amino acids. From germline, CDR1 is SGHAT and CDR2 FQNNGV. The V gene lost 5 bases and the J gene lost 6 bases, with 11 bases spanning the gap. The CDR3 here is CASSQQVSEQYF. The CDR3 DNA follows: TGTGCCAGCAGCCAACAGGTGTCCGAGCAGTACTTC.

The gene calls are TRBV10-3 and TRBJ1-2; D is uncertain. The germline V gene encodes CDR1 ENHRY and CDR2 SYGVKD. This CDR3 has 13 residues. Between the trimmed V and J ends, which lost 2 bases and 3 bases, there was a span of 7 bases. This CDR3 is CAISEGGDYGYTF. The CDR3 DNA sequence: TGTGCCATCAGTGAGGGCGGCGACTATGGCTACACCTTC.

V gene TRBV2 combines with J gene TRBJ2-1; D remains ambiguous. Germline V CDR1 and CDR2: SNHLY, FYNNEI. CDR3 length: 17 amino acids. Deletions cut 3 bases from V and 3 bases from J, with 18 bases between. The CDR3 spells CASSDLFGLADYNEQFF. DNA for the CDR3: TGTGCCAGCAGTGACCTGTTTGGCCTTGCAGACTACAATGAGCAGTTCTTC.

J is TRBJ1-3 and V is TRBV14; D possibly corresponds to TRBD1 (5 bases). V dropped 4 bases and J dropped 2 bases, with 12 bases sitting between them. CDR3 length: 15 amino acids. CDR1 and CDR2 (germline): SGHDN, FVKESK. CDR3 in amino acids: CASSPTGGAGNTIYF. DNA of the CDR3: TGTGCCAGCAGCCCAACTGGGGGGGCTGGAAACACCATATATTTT.

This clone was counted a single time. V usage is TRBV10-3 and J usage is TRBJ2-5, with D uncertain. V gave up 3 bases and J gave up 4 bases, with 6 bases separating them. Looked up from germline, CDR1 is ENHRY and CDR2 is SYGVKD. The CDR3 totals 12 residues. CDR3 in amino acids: CAISEPGETQYF. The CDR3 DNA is TGTGCCATCAGTGAACCGGGAGAGACCCAGTACTTC.

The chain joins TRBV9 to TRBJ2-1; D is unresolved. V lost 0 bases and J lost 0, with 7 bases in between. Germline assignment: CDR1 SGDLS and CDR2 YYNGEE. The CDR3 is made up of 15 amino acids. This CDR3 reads CASSVDPSSYNEQFF. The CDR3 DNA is TGTGCCAGCAGCGTAGATCCCAGCTCCTACAATGAGCAGTTCTTC.

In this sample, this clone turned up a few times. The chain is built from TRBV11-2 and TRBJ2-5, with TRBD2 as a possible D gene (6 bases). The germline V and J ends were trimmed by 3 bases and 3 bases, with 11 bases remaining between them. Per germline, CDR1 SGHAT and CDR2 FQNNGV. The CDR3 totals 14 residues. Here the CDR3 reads CASSFVGGEETQYF. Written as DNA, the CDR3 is TGTGCCAGCAGCTTCGTCGGGGGTGAAGAGACCCAGTACTTC.

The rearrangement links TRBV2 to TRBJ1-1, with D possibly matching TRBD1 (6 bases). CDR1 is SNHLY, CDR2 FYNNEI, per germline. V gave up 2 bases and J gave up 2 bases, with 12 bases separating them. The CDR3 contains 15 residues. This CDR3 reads CASSEYQGRNTEAFF. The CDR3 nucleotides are TGTGCCAGCAGTGAATATCAGGGGCGTAACACTGAAGCTTTCTTT. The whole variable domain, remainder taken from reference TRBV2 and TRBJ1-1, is EPEVTQTPSHQVTQMGQEVILRCVPISNHLYFYWYRQILGQKVEFLVSFYNNEISEKSEIFDDQFSVERPDGSNFTLKIRSTKLEDSAMYFCASSEYQGRNTEAFFGQGTRLTVV.

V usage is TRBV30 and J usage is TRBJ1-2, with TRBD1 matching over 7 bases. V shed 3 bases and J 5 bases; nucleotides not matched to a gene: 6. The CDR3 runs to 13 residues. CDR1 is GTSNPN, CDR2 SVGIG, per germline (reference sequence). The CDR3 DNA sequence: TGTGCCTGGAGGGACGGGACAGAATATGGCTACACCTTC. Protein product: CAWRDGTEYGYTF. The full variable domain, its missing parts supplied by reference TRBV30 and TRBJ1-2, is SQTIHQWPATLVQPVGSPLSLECTVEGTSNPNLYWYRQAAGRGLQLLFYSVGIGQISSEVPQNLSASRPQDRQFILSSKKLLLSDSGFYLCAWRDGTEYGYTFGSGTRLTVV.

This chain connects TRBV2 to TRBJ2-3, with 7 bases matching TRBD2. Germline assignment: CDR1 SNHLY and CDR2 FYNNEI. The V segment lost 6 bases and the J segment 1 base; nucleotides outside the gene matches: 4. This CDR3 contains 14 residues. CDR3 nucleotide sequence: TGTGCCAGCAGATTAGCGGGCGGCACAGATACGCAGTATTTT. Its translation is CASRLAGGTDTQYF.

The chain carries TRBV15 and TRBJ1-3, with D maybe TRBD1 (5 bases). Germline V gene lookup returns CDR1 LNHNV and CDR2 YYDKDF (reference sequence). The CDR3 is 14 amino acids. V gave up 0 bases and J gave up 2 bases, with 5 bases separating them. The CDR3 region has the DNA TGTGCCACCAGCAGAGAGACAGCTGGAAACACCATATATTTT. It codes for CATSRETAGNTIYF.

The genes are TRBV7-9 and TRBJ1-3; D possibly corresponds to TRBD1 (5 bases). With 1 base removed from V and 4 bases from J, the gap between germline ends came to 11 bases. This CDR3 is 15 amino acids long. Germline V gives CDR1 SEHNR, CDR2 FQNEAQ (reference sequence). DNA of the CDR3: TGTGCCAGCAGCTTAGGGGGGACTGGAGGAAACACCATATATTTT. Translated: CASSLGGTGGNTIYF.

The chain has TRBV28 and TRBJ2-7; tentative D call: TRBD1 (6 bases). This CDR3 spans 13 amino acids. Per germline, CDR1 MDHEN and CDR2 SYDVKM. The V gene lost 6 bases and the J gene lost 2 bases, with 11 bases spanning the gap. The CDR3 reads CASRVRDTYEQYF. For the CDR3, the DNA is TGTGCCAGCAGGGTCCGGGACACCTACGAGCAGTACTTC.

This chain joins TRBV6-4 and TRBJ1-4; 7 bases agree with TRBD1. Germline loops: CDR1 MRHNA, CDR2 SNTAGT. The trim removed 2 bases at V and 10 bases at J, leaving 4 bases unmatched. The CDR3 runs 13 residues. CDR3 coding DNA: TGTGCCAGCAGTGACAGGGGGCTCGTAAAACTGTTTTTT. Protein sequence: CASSDRGLVKLFF.

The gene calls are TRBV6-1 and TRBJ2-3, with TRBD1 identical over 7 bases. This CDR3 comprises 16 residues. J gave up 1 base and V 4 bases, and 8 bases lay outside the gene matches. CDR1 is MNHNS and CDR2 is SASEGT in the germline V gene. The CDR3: CASSVERGLGTDTQYF. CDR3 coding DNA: TGTGCCAGCAGTGTCGAAAGGGGGCTGGGCACAGATACGCAGTATTTT.

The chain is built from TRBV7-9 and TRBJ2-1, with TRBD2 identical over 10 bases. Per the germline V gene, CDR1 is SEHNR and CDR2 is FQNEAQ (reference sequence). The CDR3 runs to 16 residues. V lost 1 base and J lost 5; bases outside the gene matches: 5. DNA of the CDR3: TGTGCCAGCAGCTTAGATCGGCTAGCGGGGGACAATGAGCAGTTCTTC. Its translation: CASSLDRLAGDNEQFF.

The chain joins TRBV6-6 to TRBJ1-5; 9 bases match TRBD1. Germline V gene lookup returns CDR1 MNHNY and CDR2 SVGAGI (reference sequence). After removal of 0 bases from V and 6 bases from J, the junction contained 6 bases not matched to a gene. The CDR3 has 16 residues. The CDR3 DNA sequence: TGTGCCAGCAGTTACTCGGACAGGGGAGTCGGTCAGCCCCAGCATTTT. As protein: CASSYSDRGVGQPQHF.

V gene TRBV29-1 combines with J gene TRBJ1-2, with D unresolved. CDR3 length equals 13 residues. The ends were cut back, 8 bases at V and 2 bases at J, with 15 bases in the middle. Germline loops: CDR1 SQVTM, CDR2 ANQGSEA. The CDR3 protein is CSTAGGLNYGYTF. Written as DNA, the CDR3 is TGCAGCACCGCAGGAGGATTAAACTATGGCTACACCTTC. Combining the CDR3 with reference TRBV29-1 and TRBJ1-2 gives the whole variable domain SAVISQKPSRDICQRGTSLTIQCQVDSQVTMMFWYRQQPGQSLTLIATANQGSEATYESGFVIDKFPISRPNLTFSTLTVSNMSPEDSSIYLCSTAGGLNYGYTFGSGTRLTVV.

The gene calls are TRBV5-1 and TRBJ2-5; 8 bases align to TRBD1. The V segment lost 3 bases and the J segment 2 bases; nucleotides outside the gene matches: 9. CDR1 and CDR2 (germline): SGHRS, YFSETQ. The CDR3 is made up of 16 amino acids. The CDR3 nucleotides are TGCGCCAGCAGCTACGGGACAGGACCTCCGCAAGAGACCCAGTACTTC. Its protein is CASSYGTGPPQETQYF.

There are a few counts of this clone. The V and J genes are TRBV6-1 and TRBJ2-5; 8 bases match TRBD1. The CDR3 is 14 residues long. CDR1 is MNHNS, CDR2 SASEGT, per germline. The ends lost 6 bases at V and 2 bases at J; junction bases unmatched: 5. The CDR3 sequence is CASSRGQRQETQYF. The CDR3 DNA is TGTGCCAGCAGCAGGGGGCAAAGACAAGAGACCCAGTACTTC.

CDR3 in DNA: TGTGCCAGCAGCGAAAACAGGGGTTGGGGAAACACCATATATTTT. It translates to CASSENRGWGNTIYF. The J gene is TRBJ1-3, the V gene TRBV6-1; 7 nucleotides align to TRBD1. After removal of 6 bases from V and 4 bases from J, the junction contained 9 bases not matched to a gene. The CDR3 extends over 15 amino acids. Per the germline V gene, CDR1 is MNHNS and CDR2 is SASEGT.

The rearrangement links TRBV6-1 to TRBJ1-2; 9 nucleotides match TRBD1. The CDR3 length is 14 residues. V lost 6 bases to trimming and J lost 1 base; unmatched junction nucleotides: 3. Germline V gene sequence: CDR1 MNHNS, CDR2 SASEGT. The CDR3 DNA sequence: TGTGCCAGCAGCCGACAGGGGGTTAACTATGGCTACACCTTC. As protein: CASSRQGVNYGYTF.

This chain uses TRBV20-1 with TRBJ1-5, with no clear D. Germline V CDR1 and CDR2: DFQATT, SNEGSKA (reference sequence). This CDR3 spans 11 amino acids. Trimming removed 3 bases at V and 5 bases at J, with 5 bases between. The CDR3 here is CSASQDQPQHF. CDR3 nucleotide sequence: TGCAGTGCTAGTCAGGATCAGCCCCAGCATTTT.

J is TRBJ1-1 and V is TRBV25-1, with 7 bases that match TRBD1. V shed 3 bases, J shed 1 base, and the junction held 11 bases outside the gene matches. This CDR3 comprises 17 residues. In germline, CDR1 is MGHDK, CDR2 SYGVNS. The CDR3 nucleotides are TGTGCCAGCAGTGAGGGTGGGGCAGGGGGGACGAACACTGAAGCTTTCTTT. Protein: CASSEGGAGGTNTEAFF.

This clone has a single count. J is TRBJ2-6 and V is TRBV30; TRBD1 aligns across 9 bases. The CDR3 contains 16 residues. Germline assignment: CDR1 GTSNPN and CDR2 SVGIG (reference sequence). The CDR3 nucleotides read TGTGCATTGGACAGGGGCTCCCCTGGTGGGGCCAACGTCCTGACTTTC. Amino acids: CALDRGSPGGANVLTF.

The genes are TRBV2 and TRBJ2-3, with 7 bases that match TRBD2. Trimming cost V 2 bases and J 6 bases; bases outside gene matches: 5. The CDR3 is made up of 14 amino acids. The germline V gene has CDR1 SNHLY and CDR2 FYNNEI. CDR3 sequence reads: CASSELGGEDTQYF. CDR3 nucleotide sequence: TGTGCCAGCAGTGAACTGGGGGGGGAGGATACGCAGTATTTT.

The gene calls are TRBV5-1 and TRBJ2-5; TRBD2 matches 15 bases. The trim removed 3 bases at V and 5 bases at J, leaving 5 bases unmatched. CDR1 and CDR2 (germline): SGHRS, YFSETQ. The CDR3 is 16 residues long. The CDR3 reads CASSSRTSGRAETQYF. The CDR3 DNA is TGCGCCAGCAGCTCTCGGACTAGCGGGAGGGCTGAGACCCAGTACTTC.